This T cell receptor (beta chain) emerged from a study of glioma-infiltrating T cells. TCR alpha and beta CDR3 regions were amplified from RNA using iRepertoire nested multiplex PCR. A single record per CDR3 protein comes from TCRdb applying MiXCR to the multiplex PCR reads. The table has 90,000 to 100,000 distinct CDR3 sequences, approximately 40% seen once. The sample holds many counts of this clonotype. Sequenced material: glioma tissue, nonneoplastic brain tissue, or PBMCs (not recorded which). The receptor was derived from a human donor with low-grade glioma or glioblastoma, undergoing nonglioma brain surgery, or in good health (not recorded which).

In DNA, the CDR3 is TGTGCCAGCAGTGGGGCCGGGACAGGGGGACGCGAGCAGTACTTC. The encoded protein is CASSGAGTGGREQYF. V usage is TRBV6-1 and J usage is TRBJ2-7, with 11 bases fitting TRBD1. Trimming took 4 bases from V and 6 from J; bases not matched to a gene: 8. This CDR3 region has 15 residues. Germline loops: CDR1 MNHNS, CDR2 SASEGT.